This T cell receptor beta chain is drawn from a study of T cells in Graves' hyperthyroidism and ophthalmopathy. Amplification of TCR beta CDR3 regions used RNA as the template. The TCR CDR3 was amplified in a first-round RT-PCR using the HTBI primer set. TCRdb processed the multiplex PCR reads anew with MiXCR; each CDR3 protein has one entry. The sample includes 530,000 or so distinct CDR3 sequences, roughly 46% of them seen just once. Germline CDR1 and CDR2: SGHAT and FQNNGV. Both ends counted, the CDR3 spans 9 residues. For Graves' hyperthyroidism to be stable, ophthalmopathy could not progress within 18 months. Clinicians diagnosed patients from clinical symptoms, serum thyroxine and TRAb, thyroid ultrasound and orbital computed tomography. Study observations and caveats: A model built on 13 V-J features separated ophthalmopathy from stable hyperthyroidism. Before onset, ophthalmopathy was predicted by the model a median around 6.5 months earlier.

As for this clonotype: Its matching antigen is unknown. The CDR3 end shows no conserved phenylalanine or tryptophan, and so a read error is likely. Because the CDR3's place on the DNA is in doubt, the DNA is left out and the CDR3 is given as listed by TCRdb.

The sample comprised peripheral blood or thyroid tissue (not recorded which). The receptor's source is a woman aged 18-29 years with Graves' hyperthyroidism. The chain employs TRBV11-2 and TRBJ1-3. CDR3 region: CASSLGIFT.